This entry describes one T cell receptor beta chain. This record comes from a study of control samples from healthy donors and cancer patients. This CDR3 is built from 16 residues. V was pared by 1 base and J by 1 base, with 13 bases between. Germline V CDR1 and CDR2: SGHAT, FQNNGV. Data came from immunoSEQ multiplex PCR; TCRdb stores just in-frame clones and leaves some out. The repertoire holds some 190,000 clones, with around 90% as singletons. The origin of this receptor is a man aged 25 to 45 in good health. The rearrangement links TRBV11-2 to TRBJ1-1; the D is unclear. Sequenced material: blood. This CDR3 reads CASSLAVPWTNTEAFF. In nucleotides, the CDR3 is TGTGCCAGCAGCTTAGCGGTTCCCTGGACGAACACTGAAGCTTTCTTT.